The 24 T cell receptor beta chains below come from one sample, sequenced in a study of T cell responses to AZD1222 COVID-19 vaccine (dated by TCRdb to about 2021). Library prep was done by the immunoSEQ multiplex PCR assay. TCRdb provides this immuneACCESS table in a form limited to in-frame rearrangements. Some clones are lacking; in checked studies, under half of them reflect an unresolved V gene, and why the rest are absent is not known. For this sample the table gives some 80,000 clones, of which about nine tenths were detected only once. Of the sample, approximately 11% falls within the top ten clones. The sample's time point label, in plain terms: about 28 days (+/-7) after the second vaccine dose. This specimen's treatment or condition label, interpreted: meningococcal conjugate vaccine given as trial control. The source material was peripheral blood, sampled 28 days after the second dose of the MenACWY control vaccine. The receptors were gathered from an adult who received the MenACWY meningococcal vaccine as a control.

This clone was counted a single time. The gene calls are TRBV29-1 and TRBJ2-7, with 7 bases matching TRBD1. Trimming removed 3 bases from V and 0 bases from J; junction bases left unmatched: 8. Per the germline V gene, CDR1 is SQVTM and CDR2 is ANQGSEA. The CDR3 runs 15 residues. The DNA for the CDR3 is TGCAGCGTTGAGACAGGACAGGTGAGCTCCTACGAGCAGTACTTC. As protein: CSVETGQVSSYEQYF.

The chain joins TRBV11-3 to TRBJ2-1, with 7 nucleotides matching TRBD1. The CDR3 runs 15 residues. With 5 bases clipped from V and 5 bases from J, the junction kept 9 bases outside the gene matches. The V gene's germline CDR1 is SGHNT and CDR2 YENEEA. CDR3 amino acids: CASSRGPRADNEQFF. CDR3 DNA sequence: TGTGCCAGCAGCAGGGGGCCGAGGGCTGACAATGAGCAGTTCTTC.

The V and J genes are TRBV6-6 and TRBJ1-4, with D possibly being TRBD1 (5 bases). This CDR3 contains 16 residues. V lost 4 bases and J 4 bases, leaving 16 bases between the germline ends. Germline V gives CDR1 MNHNY, CDR2 SVGAGI (reference sequence). For the CDR3, the DNA is TGTGCCAGCAGTTTAGACTCCGGGGCGGTTAATGAAAAACTGTTTTTT. This encodes CASSLDSGAVNEKLFF.

This clone was seen a single time. This sample also contains other DNA sequences that code for the same CDR3. The chain couples TRBV29-1 to TRBJ1-3; 7 bases agree with TRBD1. Germline V CDR1 and CDR2: SQVTM, ANQGSEA. The CDR3 spans 14 residues. With V trimmed by 3 bases and J by 0 bases, 2 bases remained unmatched. CDR3 amino acids: CSVETGSSGNTIYF. CDR3 DNA sequence: TGCAGCGTTGAGACAGGGAGCTCTGGAAACACCATATATTTT.

This chain links TRBV14 with TRBJ1-3, with D perhaps TRBD1 (5 bases). V dropped 1 base and J dropped 0 bases, with 7 bases sitting between them. CDR1 and CDR2 (germline): SGHDN, FVKESK. The CDR3 length is 15 residues. The CDR3: CASSQAGLSGNTIYF. In DNA, the CDR3 is TGTGCCAGCAGCCAAGCGGGACTCTCTGGAAACACCATATATTTT. The variable domain in full, completed from reference TRBV14 and TRBJ1-3, reads EAGVTQFPSHSVIEKGQTVTLRCDPISGHDNLYWYRRVMGKEIKFLLHFVKESKQDESGMPNNRFLAERTGGTYSTLKVQPAELEDSGVYFCASSQAGLSGNTIYFGEGSWLTVV.

This chain joins TRBV10-3 and TRBJ1-3; D is perhaps TRBD1 (6 bases). The germline CDR1 and CDR2 sequences are ENHRY and SYGVKD. Trimming took off 7 bases at V and 0 bases at J, with 13 bases between the two ends. This CDR3 spans 15 amino acids. This CDR3 is CAITGGAYSGNTIYF. In DNA form, the CDR3 reads TGTGCCATCACCGGGGGGGCCTACTCTGGAAACACCATATATTTT.

This clone was detected only a few times. The chain recombines TRBV4-1 with TRBJ1-4; 10 positions match TRBD1. Germline V lookup: CDR1 MGHRA, CDR2 YSYEKL. The junction had 9 bases not matched to a gene; V was cut back by 4 bases and J by 7 bases. The CDR3 spans 16 residues. The CDR3: CASSLYGDRGGEKLFF. The DNA of the CDR3 is TGCGCCAGCAGCCTTTACGGGGACAGGGGAGGTGAAAAACTGTTTTTT.

The chain couples TRBV20-1 to TRBJ1-6; D unresolved. The CDR3 contains 12 residues. Germline assignment: CDR1 DFQATT and CDR2 SNEGSKA (reference sequence). Trimming cost V 3 bases and J 11 bases, with 11 bases left between them. In DNA form, the CDR3 reads TGCAGTGCTAGTTTAAGGGTCCCACCCCTCCACTTT. This gives the protein CSASLRVPPLHF.

This clone occurred once. This chain uses TRBV5-4 with TRBJ2-1; no firm D call. V lost 4 bases, J lost 6 bases, and 8 bases lay in between. Germline V gene lookup returns CDR1 SGHNT and CDR2 YYREEE (reference sequence). The CDR3 is 12 amino acids. The CDR3 is CASSPVGNEQFF. The CDR3 DNA sequence: TGTGCCAGCAGCCCCGTGGGCAATGAGCAGTTCTTC.

This chain uses TRBV4-2 with TRBJ1-3; the D is unclear. V was cut by 0 bases and J by 0 bases, with 6 bases left in between. Germline V gene sequence: CDR1 LGHNA, CDR2 YNFKEQ. The CDR3 runs to 15 residues. CDR3 sequence reads: CASSQDSFSGNTIYF. The CDR3 coding sequence is TGTGCCAGCAGCCAAGACAGTTTCTCTGGAAACACCATATATTTT.

The sample holds a few counts of this clone. This chain uses TRBV4-1 with TRBJ2-5; 10 positions match TRBD1. The CDR3 is 16 amino acids. Unmatched junction bases numbered 4, after V lost 3 bases and J lost 0 bases. Germline V gene lookup returns CDR1 MGHRA and CDR2 YSYEKL. CDR3 region: CASSQTGGPNQETQYF. For the CDR3, the DNA is TGCGCCAGCAGCCAGACAGGGGGCCCAAACCAAGAGACCCAGTACTTC.

The V gene is TRBV24-1, the J gene TRBJ1-5, with 7 nucleotides matching TRBD1. Germline V lookup: CDR1 KGHDR, CDR2 SFDVKD. The CDR3 is made up of 18 amino acids. V lost 7 bases and J lost 0; bases outside the gene matches: 14. The CDR3 sequence is CATRAFDRDLRSNQPQHF. In nucleotides, the CDR3 is TGTGCCACCAGGGCGTTTGACAGGGACTTACGTAGCAATCAGCCCCAGCATTTT.

The rearrangement links TRBV10-3 to TRBJ1-2; possible D gene TRBD1, 5 bases. Trimming cost V 2 bases and J 3 bases, with 16 bases left between them. The CDR3 consists of 16 residues. Germline lookup yields CDR1 ENHRY and CDR2 SYGVKD. In nucleotides, the CDR3 is TGTGCCATCAGTGAGACCTACAGGCCCGAGGACTATGGCTACACCTTC. Protein: CAISETYRPEDYGYTF.

This clone has just one count. This chain links TRBV9 with TRBJ2-7; no definite D call. Trimming removed 0 bases at V and 4 bases at J, with 14 bases between. The length of the CDR3 is 15 residues. CDR1 is SGDLS, CDR2 YYNGEE, per germline. For the CDR3, the DNA is TGTGCCAGCAGCGTAGGGATGGGTTTGGGGTACGAGCAGTACTTC. It specifies CASSVGMGLGYEQYF.

The sample holds one count of this clone. V is TRBV6-6 and J is TRBJ1-4; 7 positions match TRBD1. The CDR3 sequence is 15 residues long. Germline V gene sequence: CDR1 MNHNY, CDR2 SVGAGI (reference sequence). J was trimmed by 4 bases and V by 7 bases; bases with no gene match: 9. CDR3 sequence (DNA): TGTGCCAGCACCTCGAGGGGGCAGGATAATGAAAAACTGTTTTTT. Protein: CASTSRGQDNEKLFF.

The rearrangement links TRBV4-1 to TRBJ2-1; the match to TRBD2 covers 11 bases. This CDR3 region has 17 residues. From germline, CDR1 is MGHRA and CDR2 YSYEKL. The trim removed 5 bases at V and 7 bases at J, leaving 13 bases unmatched. CDR3 coding DNA: TGCGCCAGCAGCTCTATTTTTAGCGGGGGGGCCCGGAATGAGCAGTTCTTC. It specifies CASSSIFSGGARNEQFF.

This chain connects TRBV2 to TRBJ1-6; no clear D. This CDR3 has 13 amino acids. Per the germline V gene, CDR1 is SNHLY and CDR2 is FYNNEI. The V and J ends lost 1 base and 14 bases respectively, with 12 bases between them. The CDR3 nucleotides read TGTGCCAGCAGTGAAGGCTACAGTAGGGCCCTCCACTTT. Translation: CASSEGYSRALHF.

The chain carries TRBV6-5 and TRBJ1-2, with D possibly being TRBD1 (5 bases). The V end lost 6 bases, the J end lost 8 bases, and 13 bases lay between the germline ends. CDR1 is MNHEY and CDR2 is SVGAGI in the germline V gene. This CDR3 is built from 12 residues. The DNA for the CDR3 is TGTGCCAGCAGGAGGGGAGGTTCCGGCTACACCTTC. Translating it yields CASRRGGSGYTF.

In this sample, this clone turned up once. The chain combines TRBV7-9 with TRBJ2-7; 12 bases line up with TRBD2. Losses at the gene ends were 5 bases for V and 4 bases for J; bases not matched to a gene: 12. Germline CDR1 SEHNR, CDR2 FQNEAQ (reference sequence). The CDR3 loop spans 17 amino acids. The CDR3 DNA sequence: TGTGCCAGCAGCCCAGGTCCCACTAGCGGGGGGCGGTACGAGCAGTACTTC. Residues: CASSPGPTSGGRYEQYF. The variable domain in full, completed from reference TRBV7-9 and TRBJ2-7, reads DTGVSQNPRHKITKRGQNVTFRCDPISEHNRLYWYRQTLGQGPEFLTYFQNEAQLEKSRLLSDRFSAERPKGSFSTLEIQRTEQGDSAMYLCASSPGPTSGGRYEQYFGPGTRLTVT.

This sequence joins TRBV30 and TRBJ1-6; TRBD1 matches at 9 bases. Germline V gene lookup returns CDR1 GTSNPN and CDR2 SVGIG (reference sequence). Losses at the gene ends were 3 bases for V and 3 bases for J; bases not matched to a gene: 3. The CDR3 has 15 amino acids. As DNA, the CDR3 is TGTGCCTGGAGACCGACAGGGGGCTATAATTCACCCCTCCACTTT. Its translation is CAWRPTGGYNSPLHF.

The V call is TRBV2, the J call TRBJ2-3; 8 bases are a match to TRBD2. With 8 bases clipped from V and 3 bases from J, the junction kept 10 bases outside the gene matches. CDR3 length: 15 residues. Germline CDR1 is SNHLY and CDR2 is FYNNEI. Here the CDR3 reads CASVGTSGPTDTQYF. The CDR3 nucleotides are TGTGCCAGCGTGGGTACTAGCGGACCTACAGATACGCAGTATTTT.

V and J are TRBV12-3 or TRBV12-4 and TRBJ2-5, with D hard to call. This CDR3 comprises 13 residues. V was cut by 2 bases and J by 5 bases, with 9 bases left in between. CDR3 bases: TGTGCCAGCAGTTTACGGGCAAGTGAGACCCAGTACTTC. It translates to CASSLRASETQYF.

The chain employs TRBV5-1 and TRBJ2-2; 8 bases line up with TRBD1. CDR3 size: 16 residues. Trimming took 0 bases from V and 1 from J; bases not matched to a gene: 2. Germline-derived CDR1 and CDR2 are SGHRS and YFSETQ. The DNA of the CDR3 is TGCGCCAGCAGCTTGGCGGGACAGGAGAACACCGGGGAGCTGTTTTTT. Residues: CASSLAGQENTGELFF.

In DNA form, the CDR3 reads TGTGCCAGCAGTATCAAAGAGGGTGGACCCCTCCACTTT. Amino acids: CASSIKEGGPLHF. The V and J genes are TRBV6-5 and TRBJ1-6; the D is unclear. This CDR3 is built from 13 residues. Germline V CDR1 and CDR2: MNHEY, SVGAGI. V was cut by 5 bases and J by 12 bases, with 14 bases left in between.